This TCR beta chain was observed in a study of T-cell reconstitution after alpha-beta-depleted transplantation in children. Whole-study findings and limits: T-cell numbers and diversity, one year after transplant, stemmed largely from T cells that were newly produced.

This clonotype has just a few counts. Its antigen remains unknown. This clone may be a read error of a much larger clone one base away. Molecular barcoding with unique molecular identifiers was used for the TCRbeta library. Via MiXCR, TCRdb re-called the PCR reads, giving one row per CDR3 protein. The sample yields around 200,000 distinct CDR3 sequences, approximately 10% seen once. This CDR3 contains 10 residues. In germline, CDR1 is GTSNPN, CDR2 SVGIG (reference sequence). This chain joins TRBV30 and TRBJ1-2; D unclear. Sequencing was performed on PBMCs, taken before TCRalphabeta/CD19-depleted stem cell transplant. The source of this sequence is a child under two years old with acute myeloid leukemia, due to receive a stem cell transplant. The CDR3 sequence is CAWSMGGYSF. In DNA, the CDR3 is TGTGCCTGGAGCATGGGAGGCTACTCCTTC.